Included here is one TCR beta chain sequence, with context. During its preparation, the TCRbeta library received unique molecular identifiers. From the PCR reads, TCRdb called clonotypes with MiXCR, one entry per CDR3 protein. The sample holds 500,000 or so distinct CDR3 sequences, 30% to 35% seen once. The record originates from a study of T-cell reconstitution after alpha-beta-depleted transplantation in children. Losses at the gene ends were 2 bases for V and 1 base for J; bases not matched to a gene: 5. Per the germline V gene, CDR1 is DFQATT and CDR2 is SNEGSKA (reference sequence). The CDR3 sequence is 15 residues long.

The sample here was PBMCs from the stem cell graft donor, taken from the stem cell graft. The chain combines TRBV20-1 with TRBJ2-1, with TRBD1 matching over 7 bases. This receptor was obtained from a human donor who donated a stem cell graft to a child with aplastic anemia. The CDR3 DNA reads as TGCAGTGCTAGATCCGACAGGGCTTCCTACAATGAGCAGTTCTTC. Translation: CSARSDRASYNEQFF.